The following is a T cell receptor (beta chain) sequence with its context. The CDR3 runs 15 residues. Trimming left V 1 base short and J 3 bases short, with 9 bases between. Germline CDR1 reads KGHSH; CDR2 reads LQKENI. Generated by immunoSEQ multiplex PCR, the TCRdb table keeps only in-frame clones and is missing some. This table holds roughly 150,000 clones, about 77% found once. These data come from a study of blood T cell repertoires in COVID-19. This receptor was obtained from an elderly woman with acute or convalescent COVID-19. The sequencing sample was made of peripheral blood. This chain uses TRBV18 with TRBJ2-2; a possible D gene is TRBD1 (5 bases). Here the CDR3 reads CASSPRQLDTGELFF. The CDR3 DNA reads TGTGCCAGCTCACCACGACAGCTGGACACCGGGGAGCTGTTTTTT.